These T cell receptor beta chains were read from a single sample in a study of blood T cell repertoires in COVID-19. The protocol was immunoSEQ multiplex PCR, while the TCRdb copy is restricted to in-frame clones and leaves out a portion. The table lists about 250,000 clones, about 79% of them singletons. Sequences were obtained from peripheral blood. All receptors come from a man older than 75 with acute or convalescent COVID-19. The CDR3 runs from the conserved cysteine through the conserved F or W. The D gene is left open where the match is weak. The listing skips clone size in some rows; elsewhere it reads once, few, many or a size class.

CDR3nt: TGTGCCAGCAGCTTTGGGACTAGCGGGGCGTACGAGCAGTACTTC; CDR3aa: CASSFGTSGAYEQYF; d_gene: TRBD2; abundance: few; j_gene: TRBJ2-7; v_gene: TRBV7-9
CDR3nt: TGTGCCAGCAGCTTAGAGGGGACAGGGTACGAGCAGTACTTC; CDR3aa: CASSLEGTGYEQYF; d_gene: TRBD1; abundance: NA; j_gene: TRBJ2-7; v_gene: TRBV11-2
CDR3nt: TGTGCCAGCAGGAACCTCCTTGTCGGGAGGGCCTACGAGCAGTACTTC; CDR3aa: CASRNLLVGRAYEQYF; d_gene: TRBD2; abundance: NA; j_gene: TRBJ2-7; v_gene: TRBV27
CDR3nt: TGTGCCAGCAGAATTACCCTGAGCTCCTACGAGCAGTACTTC; CDR3aa: CASRITLSSYEQYF; d_gene: NA; abundance: NA; j_gene: TRBJ2-7; v_gene: TRBV6-5
CDR3nt: TGTGCCAGCAATTTCCAGACAGGAACCCAGCCCCAGCATTTT; CDR3aa: CASNFQTGTQPQHF; d_gene: NA; abundance: few; j_gene: TRBJ1-5; v_gene: TRBV2
CDR3nt: TGCGCCAGCAGCAGGACAGGGAGTAGTTTGGAGACCCAGTACTTC; CDR3aa: CASSRTGSSLETQYF; d_gene: TRBD1; abundance: NA; j_gene: TRBJ2-5; v_gene: TRBV5-1
CDR3nt: TGTGCCAGCAGTTACACCGGGACAGGGTTCCACGAGCAGTACTTC; CDR3aa: CASSYTGTGFHEQYF; d_gene: TRBD1; abundance: NA; j_gene: TRBJ2-7; v_gene: TRBV6-5
CDR3nt: TGTGCCAGCAGTTCGGAAGTGGGCCCTAACTATGGCTACACCTTC; CDR3aa: CASSSEVGPNYGYTF; d_gene: NA; abundance: NA; j_gene: TRBJ1-2; v_gene: TRBV6-5
CDR3nt: TGTGCCAGCAGCTTAGCGCTGACCAGGGACTACGAGCAGTACTTC; CDR3aa: CASSLALTRDYEQYF; d_gene: NA; abundance: NA; j_gene: TRBJ2-7; v_gene: TRBV7-8
CDR3nt: TGCGCCAGCAGCTTACAAAACCGTTACACTGAAGCTTTCTTT; CDR3aa: CASSLQNRYTEAFF; d_gene: NA; abundance: NA; j_gene: TRBJ1-1; v_gene: TRBV5-1
CDR3nt: TGTGCCAGCAGTGGCCTCTCCGGGACTTCAGCGTACAATGAGCAGTTCTTC; CDR3aa: CASSGLSGTSAYNEQFF; d_gene: NA; abundance: NA; j_gene: TRBJ2-1; v_gene: TRBV25-1
CDR3nt: TGTGCCAGCAGCGACGCGACAGGGTCTAGCACAGATACGCAGTATTTT; CDR3aa: CASSDATGSSTDTQYF; d_gene: TRBD1; abundance: few; j_gene: TRBJ2-3; v_gene: TRBV5-5
CDR3nt: TGCAGCGTGGGCAGGGGGTCAGGTTACGAGCAGTACTTC; CDR3aa: CSVGRGSGYEQYF; d_gene: TRBD1; abundance: few; j_gene: TRBJ2-7; v_gene: TRBV29-1
CDR3nt: TGTGCCAGCAGCACCTCGGGGGGATCTGGGGATGAGCAGTTCTTC; CDR3aa: CASSTSGGSGDEQFF; d_gene: TRBD2; abundance: NA; j_gene: TRBJ2-1; v_gene: TRBV11-2